This TCR beta chain came from a study of blood T cell repertoires in COVID-19. Study details: PBMCs, B-cell-depleted T cells, or T cells were the source of the cDNA or gDNA that made up the material.

A single count supports this clone. Authors' analysis steps: Quantification of nucleated cells was approximated via reference gene primer amplification. Here immunoSEQ multiplex PCR was the method, and the copy in TCRdb shows in-frame clones only, minus some. Clone size and the V and J calls come from that table; the DNA yielded D and trimming. The table has 150,000 to 200,000 clones, 88% seen once; the top ten hold approximately 9%. The CDR3 runs 18 residues. Trimming at V came to 0 bases and at J to 7 bases, leaving 7 bases not matched to a gene. The germline CDR1 and CDR2 sequences are SGHRS and YFSETQ. Participant reports of clinical history set cohort assignment. Resolution of symptoms, clearance, or two negative PCRs was present in recovered Cohort 3 donors.

The chain links TRBV5-1 to TRBJ2-1, with 16 nucleotides matching TRBD2. The sample comprised PBMCs or T cells enriched from blood (not recorded which). This receptor was obtained from a woman aged 18-35 years who had recovered from COVID-19. The CDR3 DNA follows: TGCGCCAGCAGCTTGGACGGGACTAGCGGGGGGGCCAGGAATGAGCAGTTCTTC. Amino acids: CASSLDGTSGGARNEQFF.